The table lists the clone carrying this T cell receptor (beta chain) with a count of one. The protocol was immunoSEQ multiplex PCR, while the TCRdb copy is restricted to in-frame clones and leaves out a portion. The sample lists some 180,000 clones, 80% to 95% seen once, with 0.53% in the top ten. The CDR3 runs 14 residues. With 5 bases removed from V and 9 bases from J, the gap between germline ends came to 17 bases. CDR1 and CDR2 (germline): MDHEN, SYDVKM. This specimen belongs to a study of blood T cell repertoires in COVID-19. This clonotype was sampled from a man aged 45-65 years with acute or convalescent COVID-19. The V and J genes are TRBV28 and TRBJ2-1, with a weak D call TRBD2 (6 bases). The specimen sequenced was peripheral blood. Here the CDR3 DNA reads TGTGCCAGCAGTCCCCGACCGGGGGAGAGTGAGCAGTTCTTC. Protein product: CASSPRPGESEQFF.